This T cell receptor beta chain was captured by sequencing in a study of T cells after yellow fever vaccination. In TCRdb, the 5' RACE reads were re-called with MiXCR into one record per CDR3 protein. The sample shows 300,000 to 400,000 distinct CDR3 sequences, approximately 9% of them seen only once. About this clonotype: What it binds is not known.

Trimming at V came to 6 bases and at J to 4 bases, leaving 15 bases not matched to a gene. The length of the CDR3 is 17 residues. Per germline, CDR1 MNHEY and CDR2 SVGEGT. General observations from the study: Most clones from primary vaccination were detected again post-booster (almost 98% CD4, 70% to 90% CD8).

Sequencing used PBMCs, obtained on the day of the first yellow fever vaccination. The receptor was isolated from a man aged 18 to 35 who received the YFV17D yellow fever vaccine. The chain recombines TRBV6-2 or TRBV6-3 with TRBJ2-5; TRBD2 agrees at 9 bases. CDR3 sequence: CASRDVLAGLKVETQYF. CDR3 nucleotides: TGTGCCAGCAGAGACGTACTAGCGGGCCTCAAGGTAGAGACCCAGTACTTC.